This TCR beta chain stems from a study of cytotoxic CD8 clonotypes in ibrutinib-treated CLL. The study's findings and limits: Rare overall, public clonotypes shrank or held steady under therapy. Pretreatment clonality was elevated relative to age-matched healthy donors and paralleled circulating CD8+ T-cell counts.

The sequencing depth, 1 in 200,000 to 1 in 1 million T cells, was the target. Method: immunoSEQ multiplex PCR; TCRdb's copy keeps in-frame clones and lacks some. The table records fewer than 400,000 clones, around 66% of them present only once. The CDR3 runs to 12 residues. Per germline, CDR1 SGHVS and CDR2 FQNEAQ. Trimming shortened V by 4 bases and J by 7 bases, and 10 bases separated the two germline ends. PBMCs that had been cryopreserved were the source of roughly 2 micrograms of genomic DNA for TCR beta libraries. About this clone: Antigen unknown.

This TCR came from a human donor with chronic lymphocytic leukemia. The chain couples TRBV7-8 to TRBJ1-1; D gene ambiguous. The sequences come from PBMCs, collected after 36 months of ibrutinib treatment. The CDR3 loop is CASSWYSGEAFF. Here the CDR3 DNA reads TGTGCCAGCAGCTGGTATTCAGGTGAAGCTTTCTTT. The complete variable domain, with remaining parts taken from reference TRBV7-8 and TRBJ1-1, reads GAGVSQSPRYKVAKRGQDVALRCDPISGHVSLFWYQQALGQGPEFLTYFQNEAQLDKSGLPSDRFFAERPEGSVSTLKIQRTQQEDSAVYLCASSWYSGEAFFGQGTRLTVV.